These 28 T cell receptor beta chains were sequenced from one sample in a study of cytomegalovirus exposure and HLA in healthy donors. Both 60 Vbeta primers and 13 Jbeta primers went into the PCR. The protocol was immunoSEQ multiplex PCR, while the TCRdb copy is restricted to in-frame clones and leaves out a portion. Seen here are roughly 100,000 clones, about 80% observed once, and the top ten hold approximately 11%. The sequencing sample was made of PBMCs. Source of these receptors: a man aged 18 to 29 in good health and CMV-seropositive.

This clone has just a few counts. This chain uses TRBV2 with TRBJ1-6; maybe TRBD1 (6 bases). Germline-derived CDR1 and CDR2 are SNHLY and FYNNEI. The ends were cut back, 5 bases at V and 5 bases at J, with 10 bases in the middle. CDR3 size: 14 residues. The CDR3 spells CASSLQGHNSPLHF. Here the CDR3 DNA reads TGTGCCAGCAGTTTACAGGGCCATAATTCACCCCTCCACTTT.

The chain joins TRBV19 to TRBJ1-3; D may be TRBD1 (6 bases). This CDR3 spans 15 amino acids. The germline gives CDR1 LNHDA, CDR2 SQIVND (reference sequence). V was trimmed by 7 bases and J by 0 bases, leaving 13 bases between them. CDR3 DNA sequence: TGTGCCAGTACCCCGGACAGTTCCTCTGGAAACACCATATATTTT. The encoded protein is CASTPDSSSGNTIYF.

This clone was seen more than once but under ten times. The V call is TRBV6-4, the J call TRBJ1-2, with D perhaps TRBD1 (6 bases). The length of the CDR3 is 12 residues. The ends were cut back, 6 bases at V and 6 bases at J, with 11 bases in the middle. Germline V gene sequence: CDR1 MRHNA, CDR2 SNTAGT. The CDR3 sequence: CASRGTGNGYTF. The CDR3 DNA follows: TGTGCCAGCAGGGGAACAGGGAATGGCTACACCTTC.

The chain joins TRBV6-6 to TRBJ2-5; D is possibly TRBD2 (5 bases). Germline-derived CDR1 and CDR2 are MNHNY and SVGAGI (reference sequence). This CDR3 is built from 14 residues. V was clipped by 7 bases and J by 4 bases, with 16 bases between them. This CDR3 reads CASKSGRTGETQYF. In nucleotides, the CDR3 is TGTGCCAGCAAATCGGGCAGGACTGGAGAGACCCAGTACTTC.

This chain uses TRBV6-5 with TRBJ2-5, with D possibly TRBD1 on 6 matching bases. CDR1 and CDR2 from the germline V gene are MNHEY and SVGAGI. The V end was cut by 9 bases, the J end by 4 bases, with 15 bases between. The length of the CDR3 is 13 residues. The CDR3 DNA reads TGTGCCAGTTGCAGGGGTAGAGGAGAGACCCAGTACTTC. Its translation: CASCRGRGETQYF.

V and J are TRBV5-1 and TRBJ1-2; D not resolved. Germline assignment: CDR1 SGHRS and CDR2 YFSETQ. Trimming removed 2 bases at V and 2 bases at J, with 7 bases between. The CDR3 sequence is 13 residues long. The CDR3 DNA sequence: TGCGCCAGCAGCTTATTACAGAACTATGGCTACACCTTC. Amino acid sequence: CASSLLQNYGYTF.

The genes are TRBV5-1 and TRBJ1-1; TRBD1 matches 8 bases. The CDR3 extends over 14 amino acids. Unmatched junction bases numbered 2, after V lost 0 bases and J lost 4 bases. Germline V gene data show CDR1 as SGHRS and CDR2 as YFSETQ. The chain's CDR3 is CASSLDRGGTEAFF. CDR3 coding DNA: TGCGCCAGCAGCTTGGACAGGGGGGGCACTGAAGCTTTCTTT.

The chain uses TRBV6-6 and TRBJ1-5; unclear D gene. Trimming took 6 bases from V and 4 from J, leaving 7 bases between them. The germline V gene has CDR1 MNHNY and CDR2 SVGAGI (reference sequence). There are 12 residues in the CDR3. The CDR3 is CASRLTNQPQHF. For the CDR3, the DNA is TGTGCCAGCAGACTGACTAATCAGCCCCAGCATTTT.

The gene calls are TRBV9 and TRBJ2-3; D gene unclear. V was clipped by 0 bases and J by 4 bases, with 6 bases between them. CDR3 size: 13 residues. Germline CDR1 is SGDLS and CDR2 is YYNGEE. The CDR3 DNA sequence: TGTGCCAGCAGCGTAGCTTTCGCAGATACGCAGTATTTT. Translated, it gives CASSVAFADTQYF.

The V and J genes are TRBV5-1 and TRBJ2-1, with TRBD1 matching over 7 bases. In germline, CDR1 is SGHRS, CDR2 YFSETQ. V lost 0 bases to trimming and J lost 3 bases; unmatched junction nucleotides: 3. This CDR3 is 15 amino acids long. CDR3 DNA: TGCGCCAGCAGCTTGGCCGGGACAGACTACAATGAGCAGTTCTTC. This sequence encodes CASSLAGTDYNEQFF.

The CDR3 here is CATSRDNGVAAAFF. The CDR3 DNA reads TGTGCCACCAGCAGAGATAACGGGGTTGCTGCAGCTTTCTTT. The chain is built from TRBV15 and TRBJ1-1; D remains unclear. The germline gives CDR1 LNHNV, CDR2 YYDKDF (reference sequence). The CDR3 is 14 amino acids. The V and J ends lost 0 bases and 10 bases respectively, with 15 bases between them.

This clone was detected only a few times. This chain uses TRBV4-1 with TRBJ2-2, with no clear D. Trimming removed 0 bases at V and 1 base at J, with 9 bases between. CDR1 is MGHRA and CDR2 is YSYEKL in the germline V gene. The CDR3 spans 16 residues. The CDR3 protein is CASSQEETLNTGELFF. CDR3 nucleotides: TGCGCCAGCAGCCAAGAGGAGACGCTGAACACCGGGGAGCTGTTTTTT.

This chain joins TRBV21-1 and TRBJ1-5; TRBD1, the table's D call, lacks a check against the DNA. TRBV21-1 is shown as a pseudogene. The CDR3 loop spans 17 amino acids. The CDR3 DNA reads as TGTGCCAGCAGCTCGATTCGCGACAGGGTGTGGGTTCAGCCCCAGCATTTT. It yields the protein CASSSIRDRVWVQPQHF.

In its sample, this clone was seen a few times. V usage is TRBV6-5 and J usage is TRBJ2-2; 8 bases match TRBD2. V was pared by 2 bases and J by 3 bases, with 5 bases of the junction left unmatched. CDR1 and CDR2 from the germline V gene are MNHEY and SVGAGI. The CDR3 spans 16 residues. The CDR3 sequence: CASSYVAGGDTGELFF. CDR3 nucleotide sequence: TGTGCCAGCAGTTACGTCGCGGGGGGCGACACCGGGGAGCTGTTTTTT.

The chain combines TRBV5-1 with TRBJ1-3, with a weak D call TRBD1 (5 bases). V was pared by 5 bases and J by 4 bases, with 19 bases between. The germline CDR1 and CDR2 sequences are SGHRS and YFSETQ. The CDR3 loop spans 16 amino acids. The CDR3 spells CASSLSIAGIGNTIYF. The CDR3 DNA reads TGCGCCAGCAGTTTGAGTATAGCAGGGATCGGAAACACCATATATTTT.

The chain carries TRBV6-1 and TRBJ1-3; TRBD1 might be the D (6 bases). Trimming removed 7 bases at V and 8 bases at J, with 15 bases between. The CDR3 has 13 residues. Germline V CDR1 and CDR2: MNHNS, SASEGT. This CDR3 reads CASITGPRDTIYF. The CDR3 bases are TGTGCCAGCATAACAGGGCCCCGGGACACCATATATTTT.

The rearrangement uses TRBV10-3 and TRBJ2-3, with a possible D match to TRBD1 (6 bases). With 9 bases removed from V and 0 bases from J, the gap between germline ends came to 19 bases. The CDR3 contains 16 residues. Germline CDR1 reads ENHRY; CDR2 reads SYGVKD. CDR3 nucleotide sequence: TGTGCCATTGGGGGAACAGGGTTGTCTAGCACAGATACGCAGTATTTT. Translating it yields CAIGGTGLSSTDTQYF.

The chain joins TRBV27 to TRBJ1-6, with D possibly TRBD1 on 5 matching bases. Trimming cost V 1 base and J 0 bases, with 19 bases left between them. Germline V CDR1 and CDR2: MNHEY, SMNVEV (reference sequence). The CDR3 runs 20 residues. In DNA form, the CDR3 reads TGTGCCAGCAGTTTATTGGGTCGCGGGGCCCCGAGCTCCTATAATTCACCCCTCCACTTT. Its protein product is CASSLLGRGAPSSYNSPLHF.

The rearrangement joins TRBV7-6 to TRBJ2-1, with TRBD2 matching 10 bases. In germline, CDR1 is SGHVS, CDR2 FNYEAQ. Trimming cost V 4 bases and J 4 bases; bases outside gene matches: 10. The CDR3 is 17 amino acids. Here the CDR3 DNA reads TGTGCCAGCAGCTCCAGCTCTAGCGGGGGTATATACAATGAGCAGTTCTTC. It codes for CASSSSSSGGIYNEQFF.

This chain connects TRBV2 to TRBJ2-2; D is perhaps TRBD1 (6 bases). The V and J ends lost 6 bases and 6 bases respectively, with 14 bases between them. This CDR3 comprises 14 residues. Germline CDR1 and CDR2: SNHLY and FYNNEI. The DNA of the CDR3 is TGTGCCAGCAGGGCTACAGGGTTTGCCGGGGAGCTGTTTTTT. This gives the protein CASRATGFAGELFF.

V is TRBV5-1 and J is TRBJ2-4, with TRBD2 matching over 7 bases. Germline lookup yields CDR1 SGHRS and CDR2 YFSETQ. The trim removed 4 bases at V and 5 bases at J, leaving 9 bases unmatched. The CDR3 contains 15 residues. The CDR3 DNA is TGCGCCAGCAGCCAACAATCACGGGGGGAAAACATTCAGTACTTC. Protein sequence: CASSQQSRGENIQYF. Supplemented by reference TRBV5-1 and TRBJ2-4, the full variable domain reads KAGVTQTPRYLIKTRGQQVTLSCSPISGHRSVSWYQQTPGQGLQFLFEYFSETQRNKGNFPGRFSGRQFSNSRSEMNVSTLELGDSALYLCASSQQSRGENIQYFGAGTRLSVL.

The chain joins TRBV30 to TRBJ1-6; a possible D gene is TRBD1 (6 bases). Trimming took 5 bases from V and 4 from J, leaving 12 bases between them. CDR3 length: 14 residues. In germline, CDR1 is GTSNPN, CDR2 SVGIG (reference sequence). CDR3 coding DNA: TGTGCCTGGGACCGGGACAAGTATAATTCACCCCTCCACTTT. Translating gives CAWDRDKYNSPLHF. Filled out from reference TRBV30 and TRBJ1-6, the complete variable domain reads SQTIHQWPATLVQPVGSPLSLECTVEGTSNPNLYWYRQAAGRGLQLLFYSVGIGQISSEVPQNLSASRPQDRQFILSSKKLLLSDSGFYLCAWDRDKYNSPLHFGNGTRLTVT.

This clone appeared a single time. The chain links TRBV5-1 to TRBJ2-1, with 9 bases lining up with TRBD1. This CDR3 has 15 residues. In germline, CDR1 is SGHRS, CDR2 YFSETQ. The V and J ends lost 2 bases and 5 bases, in that order; junction bases with no gene match: 5. In DNA form, the CDR3 reads TGCGCCAGCAGCTTTACCGGGACAGGGAACAATGAGCAGTTCTTC. It codes for CASSFTGTGNNEQFF.

Here the CDR3 reads CAISGGQPADTQYF. CDR3 sequence (DNA): TGTGCCATCAGTGGGGGCCAGCCCGCAGATACGCAGTATTTT. V is TRBV10-3 and J is TRBJ2-3; D is possibly TRBD1 (5 bases). V lost 4 bases, J lost 4 bases, and 12 bases lay in between. CDR1 and CDR2 from the germline V gene are ENHRY and SYGVKD. There are 14 residues in the CDR3.

This chain connects TRBV18 to TRBJ2-5, with no clear D. This CDR3 is 11 amino acids long. CDR1 and CDR2 from the germline V gene are KGHSH and LQKENI. Trimming removed 3 bases at V and 3 bases at J, with 2 bases between. The CDR3 sequence is CASSPKETQYF. The CDR3 nucleotides are TGTGCCAGCTCACCTAAAGAGACCCAGTACTTC.

The V gene is TRBV27, the J gene TRBJ1-2; possible D gene TRBD1, 6 bases. The CDR3 has 19 amino acids. The V gene lost 6 bases and the J gene lost 0 bases, with 26 bases spanning the gap. Germline V gene lookup returns CDR1 MNHEY and CDR2 SMNVEV (reference sequence). This CDR3 reads CASRGAGGQLGATNYGYTF. CDR3 sequence (DNA): TGTGCCAGCAGGGGGGCGGGGGGGCAGCTGGGTGCAACTAACTATGGCTACACCTTC.

The rearrangement links TRBV28 to TRBJ1-5; D gene uncertain. The germline V gene encodes CDR1 MDHEN and CDR2 SYDVKM. CDR3 length: 14 residues. V was cut by 8 bases and J by 6 bases, with 17 bases left in between. CDR3 DNA sequence: TGTGCCAGCCTCCAGTCGGGGAGCGGTCAGCCCCAGCATTTT. Translating it yields CASLQSGSGQPQHF.

The V and J genes are TRBV6-1 and TRBJ2-2; tentative D call: TRBD1 (6 bases). Trimming took off 6 bases at V and 2 bases at J, with 13 bases between the two ends. Germline CDR1 is MNHNS and CDR2 is SASEGT. The CDR3 is made up of 15 amino acids. The CDR3 sequence is CASSAGTINTGELFF. CDR3 DNA: TGTGCCAGCAGCGCCGGGACAATCAACACCGGGGAGCTGTTTTTT.